These 19 T cell receptor beta chains originate from one sample sequenced in a study of blood T cell repertoires in COVID-19. Method: immunoSEQ multiplex PCR; TCRdb's copy keeps in-frame clones and lacks some. The profile covers over 600,000 clones, with 85% to 90% appearing a single time and more than 0.25% taken by the ten largest. The material sequenced was peripheral blood. Every receptor here comes from a woman under 30 with acute or convalescent COVID-19.

The chain carries TRBV7-8 and TRBJ2-1, with 9 positions matching TRBD1. In germline, CDR1 is SGHVS, CDR2 FQNEAQ. The junction had 5 bases not matched to a gene; V was cut back by 4 bases and J by 4 bases. The CDR3 consists of 15 residues. CDR3 sequence reads: CASSSGQGAYNEQFF. The CDR3, as DNA: TGTGCCAGCAGCTCGGGACAGGGAGCGTACAATGAGCAGTTCTTC.

The genes are TRBV5-1 and TRBJ2-7, with TRBD2 identical over 7 bases. J gave up 1 base and V 4 bases, and 11 bases lay outside the gene matches. CDR1 and CDR2 from the germline V gene are SGHRS and YFSETQ. The CDR3 spans 16 residues. The chain's CDR3 is CASSPGQRGNSYEQYF. The CDR3 DNA follows: TGCGCCAGCAGCCCGGGCCAGCGGGGAAATTCCTACGAGCAGTACTTC.

As DNA, the CDR3 is TGTGCCAGCAGCGTTAGGGAGACACCTTCTTATGGCTACACCTTC. This encodes CASSVRETPSYGYTF. V is TRBV9 and J is TRBJ1-2; D remains unclear. Germline CDR1 and CDR2: SGDLS and YYNGEE. The germline V and J ends were trimmed by 2 bases and 5 bases, with 16 bases remaining between them. The CDR3 covers 15 residues.

This sequence joins TRBV9 and TRBJ2-2; 13 bases are shared with TRBD2. Germline loops: CDR1 SGDLS, CDR2 YYNGEE. Trimming cost V 5 bases and J 4 bases; bases outside gene matches: 11. This CDR3 spans 18 amino acids. The CDR3 is CASSTGTSGVGVTGELFF. The CDR3 coding sequence is TGTGCCAGCAGTACCGGGACTAGCGGGGTTGGGGTCACCGGGGAGCTGTTTTTT. The full variable domain, with the rest looked up from reference TRBV9 and TRBJ2-2, is DSGVTQTPKHLITATGQRVTLRCSPRSGDLSVYWYQQSLDQGLQFLIQYYNGEERAKGNILERFSAQQFPDLHSELNLSSLELGDSALYFCASSTGTSGVGVTGELFFGEGSRLTVL.

The V gene is TRBV3-1 (or the pseudogene TRBV3-2), the J gene TRBJ2-2; 9 nucleotides align to TRBD2. Germline CDR1 and CDR2: LGHDT and YNNKEL (reference sequence). Germline trimming cut 1 base from V and 0 bases from J; bases unmatched to any gene: 6. CDR3 size: 18 residues. The CDR3 here is CASSQGLAGSANTGELFF. CDR3 DNA: TGTGCCAGCAGCCAAGGGCTAGCGGGGAGCGCGAACACCGGGGAGCTGTTTTTT.

The rearrangement links TRBV25-1 to TRBJ1-1; D gene ambiguous. Germline V gene lookup returns CDR1 MGHDK and CDR2 SYGVNS. The ends were cut back, 3 bases at V and 6 bases at J, with 17 bases in the middle. This CDR3 comprises 15 residues. CDR3 loop: CASSDWGGSAAEAFF. The CDR3, as DNA: TGTGCCAGCAGTGACTGGGGAGGGTCGGCGGCTGAAGCTTTCTTT. The full variable domain, its missing parts supplied by reference TRBV25-1 and TRBJ1-1, is EADIYQTPRYLVIGTGKKITLECSQTMGHDKMYWYQQDPGMELHLIHYSYGVNSTEKGDLSSESTVSRIRTEHFPLTLESARPSHTSQYLCASSDWGGSAAEAFFGQGTRLTVV.

The chain recombines TRBV6-4 with TRBJ2-1; D might be TRBD1 (5 bases). Trimming removed 2 bases from V and 10 bases from J, with 12 bases in between. The length of the CDR3 is 13 residues. CDR1 MRHNA and CDR2 SNTAGT come from the germline V gene. In DNA, the CDR3 is TGTGCCAGCAGTGACCGGGCTAGGGGCGAGCAGTTCTTC. Amino acid sequence: CASSDRARGEQFF.

This chain links TRBV7-9 with TRBJ1-1, with 8 bases identical to TRBD1. With 2 bases clipped from V and 4 bases from J, the junction kept 9 bases outside the gene matches. Germline-derived CDR1 and CDR2 are SEHNR and FQNEAQ (reference sequence). The CDR3 contains 16 residues. CDR3 residues: CASSLLIGQGITEAFF. In DNA form, the CDR3 reads TGTGCCAGCAGCTTATTAATTGGACAGGGAATCACTGAAGCTTTCTTT.

This chain connects TRBV7-2 to TRBJ1-2; the match to TRBD1 covers 9 bases. Germline trimming cut 1 base from V and 7 bases from J; bases unmatched to any gene: 10. In germline, CDR1 is SGHTA, CDR2 FQGNSA. The CDR3 is 16 residues long. The CDR3 coding sequence is TGTGCCAGCAGCTTAGGGGTACAACAGGGGGCAGGTGGCTACACCTTC. Translated, it gives CASSLGVQQGAGGYTF.

The chain links TRBV4-1 to TRBJ1-3; 7 nucleotides align to TRBD1. Germline V gene sequence: CDR1 MGHRA, CDR2 YSYEKL. The V gene end was trimmed by 3 bases and the J gene end by 4 bases; junction bases not matched to a gene: 12. The CDR3 totals 17 residues. CDR3 nucleotides: TGCGCCAGCAGCCAGGACGGGACAGCGGGTGAGGGAAACACCATATATTTT. Amino acid sequence: CASSQDGTAGEGNTIYF.

The chain has TRBV4-2 and TRBJ2-3, with 8 positions matching TRBD2. CDR1 is LGHNA and CDR2 is YNFKEQ in the germline V gene. The trim removed 1 base at V and 4 bases at J, leaving 13 bases unmatched. The CDR3 is made up of 18 amino acids. The CDR3 DNA follows: TGTGCCAGCAGCCAAGTGTTAGCGGGGTCCGCCGAGGCAGATACGCAGTATTTT. Its translation: CASSQVLAGSAEADTQYF.

This sequence joins TRBV9 and TRBJ2-3; 8 positions match TRBD1. The CDR3 runs to 15 residues. V trimming: 6 bases; J trimming: 2 bases; junction bases outside the gene matches: 8. Germline CDR1 reads SGDLS; CDR2 reads YYNGEE. CDR3 sequence (DNA): TGTGCCAGCACGAGGGACAGGAATCCCACAGATACGCAGTATTTT. Its translation: CASTRDRNPTDTQYF.

V is TRBV4-1 and J is TRBJ2-2; 9 nucleotides align to TRBD2. The V gene end was trimmed by 6 bases and the J gene end by 7 bases; junction bases not matched to a gene: 12. The germline V gene encodes CDR1 MGHRA and CDR2 YSYEKL. This CDR3 spans 16 amino acids. The chain's CDR3 is CASRPAGTSRIGELFF. Here the CDR3 DNA reads TGCGCCAGCAGGCCCGCCGGGACTAGCCGTATCGGGGAGCTGTTTTTT.

This clone was found once. V and J are TRBV27 and TRBJ1-5; the match to TRBD1 covers 7 bases. The V gene end was trimmed by 2 bases and the J gene end by 6 bases; junction bases not matched to a gene: 4. CDR1 MNHEY and CDR2 SMNVEV come from the germline V gene (reference sequence). The CDR3 runs 14 residues. The CDR3 spells CASSLLGGGQPQHF. The CDR3 nucleotides read TGTGCCAGCAGTTTACTAGGGGGCGGTCAGCCCCAGCATTTT.

J is TRBJ2-2 and V is TRBV5-1; D unresolved. The V gene's germline CDR1 is SGHRS and CDR2 YFSETQ. This CDR3 comprises 13 residues. Trimming left V 2 bases short and J 4 bases short, with 6 bases between. In DNA, the CDR3 is TGCGCCAGCAGCTTTGGTAGCACCGGGGAGCTGTTTTTT. Translated, it gives CASSFGSTGELFF.

CDR3 nucleotide sequence: TGTGCCAGCAGCTCAAGACAGGGGGCAAACTATGGCTACACCTTC. This codes for CASSSRQGANYGYTF. The V gene is TRBV9, the J gene TRBJ1-2, with 10 bases identical to TRBD1. CDR3 length equals 15 residues. The trim removed 4 bases at V and 2 bases at J, leaving 5 bases unmatched. Germline CDR1 is SGDLS and CDR2 is YYNGEE.

J is TRBJ2-1 and V is TRBV6-1; D is possibly TRBD2 (5 bases). Germline CDR1 and CDR2: MNHNS and SASEGT. V was trimmed by 0 bases and J by 8 bases, leaving 11 bases between them. The CDR3 contains 14 residues. The CDR3 nucleotides are TGTGCCAGCAGTGAAGCCCCTACTAGGGATGAGCAGTTCTTC. It yields the protein CASSEAPTRDEQFF.

The chain is built from TRBV30 and TRBJ1-4, with TRBD1 matching over 8 bases. V was clipped by 3 bases and J by 8 bases; unmatched bases: 8. Germline V gives CDR1 GTSNPN, CDR2 SVGIG (reference sequence). This CDR3 is built from 14 residues. CDR3 nucleotides: TGTGCCTGGAGCCCAGGGGGCATTGGGGAAAAACTGTTTTTT. Amino acids: CAWSPGGIGEKLFF.

The CDR3, as DNA: TGCGCCAGCAGCCAACACCGGACAGTTAGCTCCTACAATGAGCAGTTCTTC. This translates into CASSQHRTVSSYNEQFF. The V gene is TRBV4-1, the J gene TRBJ2-1, with D tentatively TRBD1 (6 bases). This CDR3 contains 17 residues. Germline V gene data show CDR1 as MGHRA and CDR2 as YSYEKL. Trimming left V 2 bases short and J 0 bases short, with 14 bases between.